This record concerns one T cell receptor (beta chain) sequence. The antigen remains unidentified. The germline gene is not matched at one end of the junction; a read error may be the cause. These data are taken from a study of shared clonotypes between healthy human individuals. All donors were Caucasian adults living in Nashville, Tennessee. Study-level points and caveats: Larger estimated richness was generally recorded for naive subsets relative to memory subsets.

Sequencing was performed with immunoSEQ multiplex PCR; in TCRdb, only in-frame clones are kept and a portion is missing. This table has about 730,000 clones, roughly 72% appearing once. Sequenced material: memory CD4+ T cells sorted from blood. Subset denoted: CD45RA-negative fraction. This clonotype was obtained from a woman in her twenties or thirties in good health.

The DNA for the CDR3 is TGTGCCAGCAGCTTAAGTTTCCGTACGGTCTTC. It codes for CASSLSFRTVF. V and J are TRBV5-5 and TRBJ2-1; D unresolved. CDR3 size: 11 residues. CDR1 SGHKS and CDR2 YYEKEE come from the germline V gene (reference sequence).